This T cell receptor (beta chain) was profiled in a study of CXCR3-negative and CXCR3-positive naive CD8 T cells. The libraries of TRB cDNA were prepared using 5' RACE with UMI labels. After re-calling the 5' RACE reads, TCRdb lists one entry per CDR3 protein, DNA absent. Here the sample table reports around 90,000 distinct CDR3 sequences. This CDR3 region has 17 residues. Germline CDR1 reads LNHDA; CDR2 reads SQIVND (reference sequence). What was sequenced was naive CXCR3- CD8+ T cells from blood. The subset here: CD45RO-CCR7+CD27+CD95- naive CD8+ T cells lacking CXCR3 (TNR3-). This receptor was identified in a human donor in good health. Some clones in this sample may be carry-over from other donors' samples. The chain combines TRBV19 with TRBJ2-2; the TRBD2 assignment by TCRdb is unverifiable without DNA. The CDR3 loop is CASSIDGGGSNTGELFF. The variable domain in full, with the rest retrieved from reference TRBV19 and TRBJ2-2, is DGGITQSPKYLFRKEGQNVTLSCEQNLNHDAMYWYRQDPGQGLRLIYYSQIVNDFQKGDIAEGYSVSREKKESFPLTVTSAQKNPTAFYLCASSIDGGGSNTGELFFGEGSRLTVL.